A single sample is the source of the 24 T cell receptor beta chains below, sequenced in a study of cytomegalovirus exposure and HLA in healthy donors. The protocol was immunoSEQ multiplex PCR, while the TCRdb copy is restricted to in-frame clones and leaves out a portion. This table holds around 150,000 clones, 85% found once. The source material was PBMCs. Source of these receptors: a man aged 25-40 years in good health and CMV-seropositive.

This clone is medium-sized within its sample. This rearrangement joins TRBV6-6 to TRBJ2-7; D may be TRBD2 (5 bases). Germline V CDR1 and CDR2: MNHNY, SVGAGI (reference sequence). This CDR3 comprises 15 residues. V was pared by 7 bases and J by 4 bases, with 20 bases between. DNA of the CDR3: TGTGCCAGCACCCATCGGGCCGAACGAGGGTACGAGCAGTACTTC. This translates into CASTHRAERGYEQYF.

The genes are TRBV27 and TRBJ2-7; maybe TRBD2 (5 bases). This CDR3 has 12 amino acids. Germline V CDR1 and CDR2: MNHEY, SMNVEV (reference sequence). V lost 5 bases to trimming and J lost 7 bases, with 12 bases between them. In DNA form, the CDR3 reads TGTGCCAGCAGTCTTCCCCCGGGGGAGCAGTACTTC. Its translation is CASSLPPGEQYF.

The V gene is TRBV2, the J gene TRBJ2-5, with 9 bases fitting TRBD2. The CDR3 loop spans 16 amino acids. CDR1 is SNHLY and CDR2 is FYNNEI in the germline V gene. V lost 1 base and J lost 6; bases outside the gene matches: 9. The CDR3 DNA reads as TGTGCCAGCAGTGAAGGAGGCGGGGGGGCAGGGAAGACCCAGTACTTC. Protein sequence: CASSEGGGGAGKTQYF.

The J gene is TRBJ2-1, the V gene TRBV27; 7 bases map to TRBD2. After removal of 3 bases from V and 1 base from J, the junction contained 0 bases not matched to a gene. The CDR3 is 14 amino acids. Germline V gives CDR1 MNHEY, CDR2 SMNVEV (reference sequence). The CDR3 nucleotides read TGTGCCAGCAGTTTTAGCGGGTCCTACAATGAGCAGTTCTTC. Residues: CASSFSGSYNEQFF.

This clone has only a few counts. V and J are TRBV5-6 and TRBJ2-7, with D unresolved. Trimming took 4 bases from V and 3 from J, leaving 11 bases between them. Per germline, CDR1 SGHDT and CDR2 YYEEEE. The length of the CDR3 is 13 residues. CDR3 nucleotide sequence: TGTGCCAGCAGCCGAACATCACACTACGAGCAGTACTTC. This translates into CASSRTSHYEQYF.

The chain is built from TRBV5-5 and TRBJ1-6; 8 positions match TRBD1. The germline V gene encodes CDR1 SGHKS and CDR2 YYEKEE (reference sequence). Unmatched junction bases numbered 10, after V lost 4 bases and J lost 10 bases. The CDR3 spans 15 residues. The CDR3 bases are TGTGCCAGCAGCACAGGACAGGGCGGAAGCTCACCCCTCCACTTT. As protein: CASSTGQGGSSPLHF.

The gene calls are TRBV7-2 and TRBJ2-5; the match to TRBD2 covers 9 bases. Losses at the gene ends were 1 base for V and 4 bases for J; bases not matched to a gene: 7. The germline gives CDR1 SGHTA, CDR2 FQGNSA. The CDR3 is made up of 16 amino acids. CDR3 sequence: CASSLVAAGGRETQYF. The DNA of the CDR3 is TGTGCCAGCAGCTTAGTTGCCGCGGGGGGGCGAGAGACCCAGTACTTC.

V usage is TRBV6-4 and J usage is TRBJ2-3, with a tentative D call TRBD1 (6 bases). The V gene's germline CDR1 is MRHNA and CDR2 SNTAGT. The CDR3 has 13 amino acids. Trimming left V 6 bases short and J 3 bases short, with 10 bases between. Here the CDR3 reads CASSRGETDTQYF. The CDR3 DNA is TGTGCCAGCAGCAGGGGAGAAACAGATACGCAGTATTTT.

V and J are TRBV9 and TRBJ2-5; 7 bases agree with TRBD1. The CDR3 spans 17 residues. V shed 1 base and J 1 base; nucleotides not matched to a gene: 10. Germline V lookup: CDR1 SGDLS, CDR2 YYNGEE. CDR3 DNA: TGTGCCAGCAGCGTATGGGCCGGGACAGAAGTCCAAGAGACCCAGTACTTC. It is translated as CASSVWAGTEVQETQYF.

This clone has a single count. This chain uses TRBV10-3 with TRBJ2-3; 9 nucleotides match TRBD2. Trimming took 1 base from V and 3 from J; bases not matched to a gene: 8. This CDR3 has 17 amino acids. Per germline, CDR1 ENHRY and CDR2 SYGVKD. The CDR3 sequence: CAISEWASGAATDTQYF. The CDR3 region has the DNA TGTGCCATCAGTGAGTGGGCTAGCGGGGCGGCGACAGATACGCAGTATTTT.

The chain employs TRBV5-1 and TRBJ2-3; D is unresolved. CDR1 and CDR2 from the germline V gene are SGHRS and YFSETQ. Deletions cut 6 bases from V and 1 base from J, with 9 bases between. CDR3 length equals 13 residues. For the CDR3, the DNA is TGCGCCAGCAACGAGCCCGGCACAGATACGCAGTATTTT. Protein product: CASNEPGTDTQYF.

V usage is TRBV25-1 and J usage is TRBJ1-4; 9 bases fit TRBD1. The CDR3 sequence is 14 residues long. CDR1 MGHDK and CDR2 SYGVNS come from the germline V gene. V lost 6 bases, J lost 7 bases, and 6 bases stayed unmatched. Here the CDR3 reads CASSPGTGIEKLFF. The CDR3 nucleotides are TGTGCCAGCAGCCCGGGGACAGGGATTGAAAAACTGTTTTTT.

Only a few counts were recorded for this clone. The chain couples TRBV7-6 to TRBJ1-1, with no clear D. This CDR3 is 12 amino acids long. The V and J ends lost 2 bases and 2 bases respectively, with 3 bases between them. CDR1 is SGHVS, CDR2 FNYEAQ, per germline. The CDR3 nucleotides are TGTGCCAGCAGCTTATTAAACACTGAAGCTTTCTTT. This encodes CASSLLNTEAFF.

V and J are TRBV5-1 and TRBJ2-5; 9 bases map to TRBD2. The CDR3 length is 15 residues. The J segment lost 1 base and the V segment lost 4 bases, leaving 5 bases of the junction unmatched. CDR1 and CDR2 (germline): SGHRS, YFSETQ. CDR3 nucleotides: TGCGCCAGCAGCCCTCTTAGCGGGGGCCAAGAGACCCAGTACTTC. Encoded protein: CASSPLSGGQETQYF.

In this sample, this clone turned up once. The genes are TRBV7-2 and TRBJ1-2; D gene ambiguous. V was trimmed by 8 bases and J by 1 base, leaving 8 bases between them. Germline V lookup: CDR1 SGHTA, CDR2 FQGNSA. The CDR3 runs 12 residues. Here the CDR3 reads CASAYSNYGYTF. CDR3 nucleotide sequence: TGTGCCAGCGCATACAGTAACTATGGCTACACCTTC.

The rearrangement uses TRBV7-9 and TRBJ1-5; TRBD1 matches 8 bases. Germline-derived CDR1 and CDR2 are SEHNR and FQNEAQ (reference sequence). V trimming: 1 base; J trimming: 5 bases; junction bases outside the gene matches: 4. The CDR3 is made up of 15 amino acids. CDR3 DNA sequence: TGTGCCAGCAGCTTAGGTGGGACAGGATATCAGCCCCAGCATTTT. This gives the protein CASSLGGTGYQPQHF.

In DNA form, the CDR3 reads TGCGCCAGCAGTGAAGCAGGGACCTACGAGCAGTACTTC. This sequence encodes CASSEAGTYEQYF. J is TRBJ2-7 and V is TRBV10-2, with D perhaps matching TRBD1 (5 bases). Germline CDR1 WSHSY, CDR2 SAAADI. V was clipped by 3 bases and J by 2 bases, with 8 bases between them. The CDR3 is made up of 13 amino acids.

The chain uses TRBV27 and TRBJ1-1; maybe TRBD1 (6 bases). Trimming stripped 9 bases from V and 7 bases from J, with 18 bases between. Germline CDR1 reads MNHEY; CDR2 reads SMNVEV (reference sequence). The CDR3 loop spans 13 amino acids. CDR3 loop: CASSRRGAIEAFF. The CDR3 bases are TGTGCCAGTTCCCGGCGGGGGGCCATTGAAGCTTTCTTT.

This chain links TRBV6-5 with TRBJ1-5; no clear D. Deletions cut 0 bases from V and 6 bases from J, with 12 bases between. This CDR3 has 15 amino acids. Germline V lookup: CDR1 MNHEY, CDR2 SVGAGI. This CDR3 reads CASSYSTGSRQPQHF. The CDR3, as DNA: TGTGCCAGCAGTTACTCGACCGGGAGTCGTCAGCCCCAGCATTTT.

CDR3 DNA: TGTGCCACCAGCCCCGGGAGTGAGGGGTACAATGAGCAGTTCTTC. Translating gives CATSPGSEGYNEQFF. The chain employs TRBV15 and TRBJ2-1; a weak D match, TRBD2 (6 bases). CDR1 and CDR2 (germline): LNHNV, YYDKDF (reference sequence). The CDR3 runs to 15 residues. Trimming took 5 bases from V and 4 from J, leaving 15 bases between them.

The rearrangement links TRBV4-3 to TRBJ1-2, with D perhaps matching TRBD1 (6 bases). The CDR3 spans 15 residues. CDR1 and CDR2 from the germline V gene are LGHNA and YSLEER. The V and J ends lost 1 base and 1 base respectively, with 10 bases between them. This CDR3 reads CASSQVQGSNYGYTF. The CDR3 coding sequence is TGCGCCAGCAGCCAAGTACAGGGTAGTAACTATGGCTACACCTTC.

This clone was seen once. The V call is TRBV7-2, the J call TRBJ1-3, with a tentative D call TRBD1 (5 bases). The CDR3 covers 15 residues. The V gene's germline CDR1 is SGHTA and CDR2 FQGNSA. The V end lost 1 base, the J end lost 4 bases, and 11 bases lay between the germline ends. Here the CDR3 reads CASSLEVRVGNTIYF. The CDR3 bases are TGTGCCAGCAGCTTAGAGGTCAGGGTGGGAAACACCATATATTTT.

The chain couples TRBV6-5 to TRBJ2-2, with 11 bases lining up with TRBD1. This CDR3 has 14 amino acids. V shed 4 bases and J 7 bases; nucleotides not matched to a gene: 2. Germline assignment: CDR1 MNHEY and CDR2 SVGAGI. The CDR3 DNA reads as TGTGCCAGCAGTTGGACAGGGGGCGGCGGGGAGCTGTTTTTT. Translated: CASSWTGGGGELFF.

The DNA for the CDR3 is TGCGCCAGCAGTGGCGCCGGGGGACCCACAGCGACAGATACGCAGTATTTT. It codes for CASSGAGGPTATDTQYF. This chain links TRBV10-1 with TRBJ2-3, with a tentative D call TRBD2 (6 bases). Germline CDR1 WNHNN, CDR2 SYGVQD (reference sequence). This CDR3 has 17 amino acids. Trimming stripped 4 bases from V and 3 bases from J, with 20 bases between.